The source of this TCR beta chain is a study of T cell repertoires in cytomegalovirus infection. Study context: Evidence of both CMV infection and a matching HLA type came from public TCR beta signatures.

Germline CDR1 and CDR2: SGHVS and FNYEAQ. The CDR3 runs to 14 residues. V gave up 5 bases and J gave up 3 bases, with 13 bases separating them. TCRdb re-called the reads through MiXCR, storing one row per CDR3 protein. The repertoire holds approximately 160,000 distinct CDR3 sequences, 17% seen once, with around 20% in the top ten. V is TRBV7-6 and J is TRBJ2-5; D gene unclear. This receptor was identified in a human donor in good health (CMV status not recorded). Some clones in this sample may be carry-over from other donors' samples. Sequencing used CD8+ T cells from PBMCs. The CDR3 region is CASSPGWAEETQYF. In DNA form, the CDR3 reads TGTGCCAGCAGCCCAGGTTGGGCAGAAGAGACCCAGTACTTC.